Following are 7 T cell receptor beta chains from one sample sequenced in a study of regulatory T cells in long-lasting Graves disease. As to time point: newly diagnosed GD, antithyroid drugs for less than 3 months. The TCR library used RNA extracted from PBMCs. Both iRepertoire HTBI primers and Arm-PCR of CDR3 regions were used to build the TCR beta libraries. TCRdb called the multiplex PCR reads again in MiXCR, with one record for every CDR3 protein. The sample consists of some 330,000 distinct CDR3 sequences, 12% of them appearing once. The same sample was also studied in work on T cells in Graves' hyperthyroidism and ophthalmopathy.

This specimen consisted of peripheral blood mononuclear cells (PBMCs), obtained at new diagnosis, from a patient treated with antithyroid drugs. These receptor sequences come from a young woman with Graves disease.

This clonotype came up many times. The rearrangement links TRBV12-3 or TRBV12-4 to TRBJ2-5, with 10 bases fitting TRBD1. The CDR3 spans 14 residues. Germline trimming cut 7 bases from V and 3 bases from J; bases unmatched to any gene: 5. The CDR3 region is CASITGTGEETQYF. The CDR3 nucleotides read TGTGCCAGCATAACCGGGACAGGGGAAGAGACCCAGTACTTC.

On this clonotype: One base separates it from a far larger clone, so it is likely a read error. The gene calls are TRBV7-9 and TRBJ2-2; D is undetermined. CDR3 length equals 16 residues. Germline CDR1 SEHNR, CDR2 FQNEAQ (reference sequence). The CDR3 is CASSLNPGQDAGELFF. The DNA for the CDR3 is TGCGCCAGCAGCTTGAATCCAGGTCAGGACGCCGGGGAGCTGTTTTTT.

Ten or more counts support this clonotype. This chain connects TRBV10-3 to TRBJ1-4; D might be TRBD1 (6 bases). The CDR3 consists of 13 residues. Trimming took 3 bases from V and 7 from J, leaving 9 bases between them. Per the germline V gene, CDR1 is ENHRY and CDR2 is SYGVKD. CDR3 protein: CAISERGGEKLFF. For the CDR3, the DNA is TGTGCCATCAGTGAAAGAGGGGGTGAAAAACTGTTTTTT.

Many counts were recorded for this clonotype. The rearrangement uses TRBV20-1 and TRBJ2-5; 8 bases map to TRBD1. The CDR3 is 15 residues long. Trimming took 1 base from V and 4 from J; bases not matched to a gene: 8. Germline V gene sequence: CDR1 DFQATT, CDR2 SNEGSKA (reference sequence). This CDR3 is CSARVDRGFRETQYF. The DNA of the CDR3 is TGCAGTGCTAGAGTTGACAGGGGATTTCGAGAGACCCAGTACTTC.

This chain connects TRBV11-1 to TRBJ2-1, with D perhaps TRBD1 or TRBD2 (5 bases each). V was cut by 5 bases and J by 0 bases, with 11 bases left in between. This CDR3 contains 15 residues. CDR1 SGHAT and CDR2 FQDESV come from the germline V gene (reference sequence). The CDR3 region has the DNA TGTGCCAGCAGCAAGGGACGGAGCTCCTACAATGAGCAGTTCTTC. As protein: CASSKGRSSYNEQFF.

This clonotype turned up a few times. The rearrangement uses TRBV5-5 and TRBJ2-4; D may be TRBD2 (7 bases). Trimming took off 3 bases at V and 7 bases at J, with 17 bases between the two ends. This CDR3 spans 15 amino acids. CDR1 and CDR2 from the germline V gene are SGHKS and YYEKEE (reference sequence). The CDR3 spells CASSSPKGGSNIQYF. In DNA, the CDR3 is TGTGCCAGCAGCTCTCCAAAGGGGGGGTCCAACATTCAGTACTTC. The variable domain in full, completed from reference TRBV5-5 and TRBJ2-4, reads DAGVTQSPTHLIKTRGQQVTLRCSPISGHKSVSWYQQVLGQGPQFIFQYYEKEERGRGNFPDRFSARQFPNYSSELNVNALLLGDSALYLCASSSPKGGSNIQYFGAGTRLSVL.

This clonotype occurred many times. The genes are TRBV7-3 and TRBJ2-3; D is uncertain. Germline CDR1 reads SGHTA; CDR2 reads FQGTGA. Between the trimmed V and J ends, which lost 5 bases and 1 base, there was a span of 13 bases. This CDR3 has 15 residues. CDR3 nucleotides: TGTGCCAGCAGCCCGAGCCTCGAGGGCACAGATACGCAGTATTTT. Translated: CASSPSLEGTDTQYF.